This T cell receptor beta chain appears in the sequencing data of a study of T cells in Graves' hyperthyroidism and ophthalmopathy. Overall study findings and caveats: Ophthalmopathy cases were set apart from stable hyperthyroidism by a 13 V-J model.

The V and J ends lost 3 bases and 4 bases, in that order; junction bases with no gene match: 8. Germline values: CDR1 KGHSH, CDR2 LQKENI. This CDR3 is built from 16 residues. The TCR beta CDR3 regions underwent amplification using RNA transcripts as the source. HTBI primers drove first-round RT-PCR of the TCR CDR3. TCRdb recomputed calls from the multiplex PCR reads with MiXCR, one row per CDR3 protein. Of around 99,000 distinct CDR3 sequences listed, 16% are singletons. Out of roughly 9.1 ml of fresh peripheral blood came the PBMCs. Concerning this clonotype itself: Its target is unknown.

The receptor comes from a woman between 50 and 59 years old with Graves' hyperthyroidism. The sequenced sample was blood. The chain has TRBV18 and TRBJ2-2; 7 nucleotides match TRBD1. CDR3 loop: CASSPRDRWPTGELFF. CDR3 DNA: TGTGCCAGCTCACCTCGGGACAGATGGCCCACCGGGGAGCTGTTTTTT. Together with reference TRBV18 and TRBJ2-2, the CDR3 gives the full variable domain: NAGVMQNPRHLVRRRGQEARLRCSPMKGHSHVYWYRQLPEEGLKFMVYLQKENIIDESGMPKERFSAEFPKEGPSILRIQQVVRGDSAAYFCASSPRDRWPTGELFFGEGSRLTVL.